Below are 13 T cell receptor beta chains sequenced from a single sample in a study of T cell responses to AZD1222 COVID-19 vaccine. Sequenced by immunoSEQ multiplex PCR; TCRdb stores in-frame clones only, minus some. The sample lists more than 110,000 clones; 80% to 95% were seen once. The sample consisted of peripheral blood, taken on day 0 of AZD1222 vaccination. The receptors were sampled from an adult in good health.

The V and J genes are TRBV3-1 (or the pseudogene TRBV3-2) and TRBJ2-7, with D possibly being TRBD1 or TRBD2 (5 bases each). Germline CDR1 and CDR2: LGHDT and YNNKEL (reference sequence). This CDR3 is 12 amino acids long. V shed 7 bases and J shed 6 bases, with 13 bases lying between them. The CDR3 region has the DNA TGTGCCAGCACCCGAGTGGGGGTCGAGCAGTACTTC. Protein sequence: CASTRVGVEQYF.

The chain employs TRBV4-2 and TRBJ1-4; TRBD1 aligns across 12 bases. CDR1 is LGHNA, CDR2 YNFKEQ, per germline. V lost 5 bases, J lost 1 base, and 8 bases stayed unmatched. The CDR3 contains 18 residues. CDR3 DNA: TGTGCCAGCAGCTTATCCGGGACAGGGGGCGGAACTAATGAAAAACTGTTTTTT. Its protein product is CASSLSGTGGGTNEKLFF.

This chain uses TRBV19 with TRBJ1-5; D is ambiguous. The length of the CDR3 is 16 residues. Trimming shortened V by 2 bases and J by 4 bases, and 15 bases separated the two germline ends. CDR1 and CDR2 from the germline V gene are LNHDA and SQIVND (reference sequence). The CDR3 DNA is TGTGCCAGTAGTATATCTGGGTCATCTCCTAATCAGCCCCAGCATTTT. It yields the protein CASSISGSSPNQPQHF.

As regards this clone: The junction and the germline gene differ at one end; a read error may be behind it. V gene TRBV7-8 combines with J gene TRBJ2-2; tentatively, D is TRBD2 (7 bases). This CDR3 spans 16 amino acids. CDR1 and CDR2 (germline): SGHVS, FQNEAQ. In DNA form, the CDR3 reads TGTGCCAGCACCTTAGGGCGGGGGCCTAACACCGGGGAGCTGTTTTTT. This sequence encodes CASTLGRGPNTGELFF.

The chain recombines TRBV5-1 with TRBJ1-6; D not certain. The CDR3 is 15 residues long. Germline lookup yields CDR1 SGHRS and CDR2 YFSETQ. Trimming took 0 bases from V and 7 from J, leaving 11 bases between them. The DNA for the CDR3 is TGCGCCAGCAGCTTGGTGGCAGGCCCCAATTCACCCCTCCACTTT. This translates into CASSLVAGPNSPLHF.

V and J are TRBV12-3 or TRBV12-4 and TRBJ2-7, with no clear D. The CDR3 is 12 amino acids. The V and J ends lost 3 bases and 7 bases respectively, with 10 bases between them. The CDR3 loop reads CASSFAATEQYF. CDR3 DNA sequence: TGTGCCAGCAGTTTCGCGGCCACGGAGCAGTACTTC.

This clone was detected only once. This rearrangement joins TRBV19 to TRBJ2-2; D gene uncertain. Per germline, CDR1 LNHDA and CDR2 SQIVND (reference sequence). The CDR3 is made up of 14 amino acids. Trimming cost V 7 bases and J 3 bases, with 12 bases left between them. The CDR3 DNA follows: TGTGCCAGTACTGCATACCGGGACACCGGGGAGCTGTTTTTT. Its protein product is CASTAYRDTGELFF.

This clone was counted between two and nine times. The rearrangement links TRBV5-4 to TRBJ1-2; a weak D match, TRBD1 (5 bases). This CDR3 has 13 amino acids. Germline V gene data show CDR1 as SGHNT and CDR2 as YYREEE (reference sequence). The V gene lost 1 base and the J gene lost 6 bases, with 10 bases spanning the gap. This CDR3 is CASSLPWGDGYTF. CDR3 nucleotides: TGTGCCAGCAGCTTGCCATGGGGGGATGGCTACACCTTC.

This sequence joins TRBV30 and TRBJ2-7, with 8 bases that match TRBD2. The CDR3 is 13 residues long. V lost 1 base, J lost 9 bases, and 8 bases stayed unmatched. The germline CDR1 and CDR2 sequences are GTSNPN and SVGIG (reference sequence). The chain's CDR3 is CAWSGRREAGQYF. DNA of the CDR3: TGTGCCTGGAGTGGAAGGCGGGAGGCGGGGCAGTACTTC.

The V call is TRBV5-1, the J call TRBJ2-2; 9 bases line up with TRBD1. Germline loops: CDR1 SGHRS, CDR2 YFSETQ. This CDR3 is 17 amino acids long. After removal of 5 bases from V and 5 bases from J, the junction contained 13 bases not matched to a gene. CDR3 sequence: CASRTQPRTGVTGELFF. In DNA form, the CDR3 reads TGCGCCAGCAGGACCCAACCAAGGACAGGGGTTACCGGGGAGCTGTTTTTT.

V and J are TRBV19 and TRBJ1-2, with 10 bases lining up with TRBD1. Looked up from germline, CDR1 is LNHDA and CDR2 is SQIVND (reference sequence). V lost 4 bases, J lost 3 bases, and 2 bases stayed unmatched. The CDR3 is made up of 14 amino acids. Here the CDR3 reads CASSTTGGDYGYTF. CDR3 nucleotide sequence: TGTGCCAGTAGTACGACAGGGGGCGACTATGGCTACACCTTC.

The chain is built from TRBV5-4 and TRBJ2-2; the D gene is possibly TRBD2 (5 bases). Germline values: CDR1 SGHNT, CDR2 YYREEE (reference sequence). The V end lost 4 bases, the J end lost 1 base, and 14 bases lay between the germline ends. CDR3 length equals 16 residues. The CDR3 DNA reads as TGTGCCAGCAGCCCCGGGGAGCGGCTGAACACCGGGGAGCTGTTTTTT. The encoded protein is CASSPGERLNTGELFF.

The V call is TRBV12-5, the J call TRBJ2-3, with no clear D. Germline loops: CDR1 LGHNT, CDR2 FRNRAP. With 3 bases removed from V and 5 bases from J, the gap between germline ends came to 3 bases. The CDR3 extends over 11 amino acids. The CDR3 here is CASGFGDTQYF. DNA of the CDR3: TGTGCTAGTGGTTTCGGAGATACGCAGTATTTT. The full variable domain, in which reference TRBV12-5 and TRBJ2-3 provide the parts outside the CDR3, is DARVTQTPRHKVTEMGQEVTMRCQPILGHNTVFWYRQTMMQGLELLAYFRNRAPLDDSGMPKDRFSAEMPDATLATLKIQPSEPRDSAVYFCASGFGDTQYFGPGTRLTVL.